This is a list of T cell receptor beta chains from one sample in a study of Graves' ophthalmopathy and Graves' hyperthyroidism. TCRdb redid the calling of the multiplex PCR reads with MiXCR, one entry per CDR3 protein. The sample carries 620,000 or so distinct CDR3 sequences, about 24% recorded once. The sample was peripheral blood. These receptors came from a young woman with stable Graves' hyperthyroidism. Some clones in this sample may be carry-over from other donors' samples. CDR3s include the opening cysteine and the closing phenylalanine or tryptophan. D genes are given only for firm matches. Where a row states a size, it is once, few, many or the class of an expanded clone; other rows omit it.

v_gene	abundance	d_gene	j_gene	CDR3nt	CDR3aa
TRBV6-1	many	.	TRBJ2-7	TGTGCCAGCAGTGAAGCGGGAAGGCTTGACGAGCAGTACTTC	CASSEAGRLDEQYF
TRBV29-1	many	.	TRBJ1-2	TGCAGCGTGGGAAAAGGGGGGGCAGATGGCTACACCTTC	CSVGKGGADGYTF
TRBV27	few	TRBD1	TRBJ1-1	TGTGCCAGCAGTCCAAGAAGGACAGGCGGTGAAGCTTTCTTT	CASSPRRTGGEAFF
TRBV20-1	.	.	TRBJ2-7	TGCAGTGCTAGTCGGCTAGCGCATTCCTACGAGCAGTACTTC	CSASRLAHSYEQYF
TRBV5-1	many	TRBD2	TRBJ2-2	TGCGCCAGCAGCCCCCAGGGACTAGCGGGCTATACGGAGCTGTTTTTT	CASSPQGLAGYTELFF
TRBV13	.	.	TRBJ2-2	TGTGCCAGCAGCTTAGGAGCTGTAAGTCGGGCTGAAAAGGCCGGGGAGCTGTTTTTT	CASSLGAVSRAEKAGELFF
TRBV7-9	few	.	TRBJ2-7	TGTGCCAGCAGCTTAGTTGAGTCCTACGAGCAGTACTTC	CASSLVESYEQYF
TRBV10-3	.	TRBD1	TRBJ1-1	TGTGCCATCAGTGAGGGACAGGGGTTGAACACTGAAGCTTTCTTT	CAISEGQGLNTEAFF
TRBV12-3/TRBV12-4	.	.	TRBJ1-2	TGTGCCAGCAGACCGTCCCGGGACACGCTTGGCTACACCTTC	CASRPSRDTLGYTF
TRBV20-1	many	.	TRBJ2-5	TGCAGTGCTAGAGCGGGTCCCCCCGGAGAGACCCAGTACTTC	CSARAGPPGETQYF
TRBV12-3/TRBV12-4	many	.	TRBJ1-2	TGTGCCAGCAGTACCGGTTCTAACTATGGCTACACCTTC	CASSTGSNYGYTF
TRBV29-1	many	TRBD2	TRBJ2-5	TGCAGCGAGCGGGAGAGGATAGAGACCCAGTACTTC	CSERERIETQYF
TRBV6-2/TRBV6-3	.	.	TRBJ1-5	TGTGCCAGCAGTTACTTCGGCCAACCACCCCAGCATTTT	CASSYFGQPPQHF
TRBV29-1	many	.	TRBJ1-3	TGCAGCGCTAGGACAGCACTCTCTGGAAACACCATATATTTT	CSARTALSGNTIYF
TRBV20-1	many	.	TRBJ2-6	TGCAGTGCTAGAGATGACAGCTCTGGGGCCAACGTCCTGACTTTC	CSARDDSSGANVLTF
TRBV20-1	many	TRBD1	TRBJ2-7	TGCAGTGCAACACCCGGGGACAGGGTATCCTACGAGCAGTACTTC	CSATPGDRVSYEQYF
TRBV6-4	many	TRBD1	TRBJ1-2	TGTGCCAGCAGGGAACCGGGACAGGGTTCTGGCTACACCTTC	CASREPGQGSGYTF
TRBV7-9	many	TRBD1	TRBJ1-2	TGTGCCAGCAGCCCTCCCACGGACAGGGACCATGGCTACACCTTC	CASSPPTDRDHGYTF
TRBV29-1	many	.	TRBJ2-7	TGCAGCGTTGATAGGTGGTGGGGGACACGAAAAAACTACGAGCAGTACTTC	CSVDRWWGTRKNYEQYF
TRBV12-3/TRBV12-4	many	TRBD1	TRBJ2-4	TGTGCCAGCAGTCTAAGGACAGGGGGAAGAGCCAAAAACATTAAGTACTTC	CASSLRTGGRAKNIKYF
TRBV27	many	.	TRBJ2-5	TGTGCCAGCAGTCTCACCTTTCGGCCTCGAGCGGAGACCCAGTACTTC	CASSLTFRPRAETQYF
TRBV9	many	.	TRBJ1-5	TGTGCCAGCAGTGTAGGGGATAGCAATCAGCCCCAGCATTTT	CASSVGDSNQPQHF
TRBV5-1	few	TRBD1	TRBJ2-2	TGCGCCAGCAGCTTCGGACAGGGAAGCACCGGGGAGCTGTTTTTT	CASSFGQGSTGELFF
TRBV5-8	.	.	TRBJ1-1	TGTGCCAGCAGCTTGTGGGGGACCCCTGAAGCTTTCTTT	CASSLWGTPEAFF
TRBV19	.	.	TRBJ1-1	TGTGCCAGTAGTATGGCTACGTGGAGGAACACTGAAGCTTTCTTT	CASSMATWRNTEAFF
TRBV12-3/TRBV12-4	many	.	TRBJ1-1	TGTGCCAGCAGTTCTCCGGGACGGTCAGGTGAAGCTTTCTTT	CASSSPGRSGEAFF
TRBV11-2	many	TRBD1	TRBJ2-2	TGTGCCAGCAGCTTCTACAGGGGGCGTAGCGGGGAGCTGTTTTTT	CASSFYRGRSGELFF
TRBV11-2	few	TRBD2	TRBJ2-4	TGTGCCAGCAGCCCCTCCCGACTAGCCCGGGAGAGGAACATTAAGTACTTC	CASSPSRLARERNIKYF
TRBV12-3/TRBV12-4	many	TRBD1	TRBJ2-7	TGTGCCAGCAGTTTGGGGTCAGGACAGGGTTACGAGCAGTACTTC	CASSLGSGQGYEQYF
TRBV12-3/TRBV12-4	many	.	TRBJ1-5	TGTGCCAGCAGCCGTGGACCGACCCAGCATTTT	CASSRGPTQHF
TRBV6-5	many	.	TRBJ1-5	TGTGCCAGCAGTTACTCAGGGGGGCAAGGACAGCCCCAGCATTTT	CASSYSGGQGQPQHF
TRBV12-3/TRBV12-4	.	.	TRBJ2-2	TGCGCCAGCAGTTTGTTCGGGGCAGCCGAAGACACCGGGGAGCTGTCTTTT	CASSLFGAAEDTGELSF
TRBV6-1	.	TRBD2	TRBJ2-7	TGTGCCAGCACTATGTTGATTGGGACTAGGGTAAGGGACGAGCAGTACTTC	CASTMLIGTRVRDEQYF
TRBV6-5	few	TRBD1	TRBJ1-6	TGTGCCAGCAGTTATCTACCGGGACAGGGGATTCAGAATTCACCCCTCCACTTT	CASSYLPGQGIQNSPLHF
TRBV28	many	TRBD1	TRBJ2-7	TGTGCCAGCAGTTTGCGGACAGGCATGGGGCCCTACGAGCAGTACTTC	CASSLRTGMGPYEQYF
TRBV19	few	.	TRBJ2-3	TGTGCCAGTAGTATAAGCGGAGGGGCGGGAGATACGCAGTATTTT	CASSISGGAGDTQYF
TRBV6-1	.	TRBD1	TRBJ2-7	TGTGCCAGCAGGCCGCCGGGACAGGGTTATGGCGAGCAGTACTTC	CASRPPGQGYGEQYF
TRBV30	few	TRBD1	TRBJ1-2	TGTGCCTGCCAGGACAGGGGAGGGGGTAACTATGGCTACACCTTC	CACQDRGGGNYGYTF
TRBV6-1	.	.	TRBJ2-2	.	CAHARDFGAGELFF
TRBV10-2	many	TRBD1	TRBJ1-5	TGCGCCAGCCAGACAGGGGGCAATCAGCCCCAGCATTTT	CASQTGGNQPQHF
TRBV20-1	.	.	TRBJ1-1	TGCAGTGCTACAAGGGGGGATCCCTCCTACACTGAAGCTTTCTTT	CSATRGDPSYTEAFF